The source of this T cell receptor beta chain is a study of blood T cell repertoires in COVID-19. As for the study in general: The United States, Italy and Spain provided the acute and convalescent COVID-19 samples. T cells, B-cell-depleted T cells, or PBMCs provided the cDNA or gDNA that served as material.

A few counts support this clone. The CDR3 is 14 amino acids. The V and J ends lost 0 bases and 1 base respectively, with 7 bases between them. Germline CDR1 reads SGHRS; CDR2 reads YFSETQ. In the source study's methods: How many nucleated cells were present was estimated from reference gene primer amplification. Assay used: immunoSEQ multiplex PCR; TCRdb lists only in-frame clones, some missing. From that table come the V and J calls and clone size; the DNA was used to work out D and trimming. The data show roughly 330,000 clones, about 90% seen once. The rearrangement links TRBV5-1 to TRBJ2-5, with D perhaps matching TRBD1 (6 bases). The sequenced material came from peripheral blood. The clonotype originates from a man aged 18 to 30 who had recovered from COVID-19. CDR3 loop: CASSLVQGQETQYF. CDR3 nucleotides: TGCGCCAGCAGCTTGGTACAGGGCCAAGAGACCCAGTACTTC.